This TCR beta chain derives from a study of blood T cell repertoires in COVID-19. Study at large: Spain, Italy and the United States supplied samples that represented acute and convalescent COVID-19. The analysed material was cDNA or gDNA that came from T cells, B-cell-depleted T cells, or PBMCs.

As processed by the authors: Amplifying reference gene primers gave estimates of nucleated cell counts. Clones were sequenced by immunoSEQ multiplex PCR, and TCRdb holds only the in-frame ones, with some missing. Clone size and V and J calls were adopted from that table, with D and trimming inferred from the DNA. The data show fewer than 200,000 clones, with about 76% seen just once and around 8.1% held by the top ten. The sequence came from a woman aged 45-65 years with active or convalescent COVID-19. What was sequenced was peripheral blood.

The CDR3 region has the DNA TGTGCCAGCATCAAGGGGGCCGGCTACACCTTC. Protein product: CASIKGAGYTF. The genes are TRBV2 and TRBJ1-2, with 7 positions matching TRBD1. This CDR3 spans 11 amino acids. With V trimmed by 7 bases and J by 8 bases, 4 bases remained unmatched. Germline-derived CDR1 and CDR2 are SNHLY and FYNNEI.